The TCR beta chain under discussion was sequenced for a study of blood T cell repertoires in COVID-19. Overall study: Material from acute and convalescent COVID-19 was sourced from the United States, Italy and Spain. PBMCs, B-cell-depleted T cells, or T cells provided the cDNA or gDNA that made up the material.

This CDR3 has 16 residues. J gave up 0 bases and V 2 bases, and 6 bases lay outside the gene matches. Germline V gene sequence: CDR1 SGHRS, CDR2 YFSETQ. In the original analysis: Scientists estimated how many nucleated cells there were by amplifying reference gene primers. Clones were read by immunoSEQ multiplex PCR, and TCRdb kept only the in-frame ones, dropping some. V and J calls and clone size follow that table, whereas D and trimming were derived from the DNA. The sample lists under 200,000 clones; about 83% were seen once. The sequenced sample was peripheral blood. The receptor was isolated from a man younger than 35 with active or convalescent COVID-19. This sequence joins TRBV5-1 and TRBJ2-7, with 9 nucleotides matching TRBD1. The CDR3 nucleotides are TGCGCCAGCAGCTTCTACCCGGGACAGGGCTCCTACGAGCAGTACTTC. It codes for CASSFYPGQGSYEQYF.